The present T cell receptor beta chain was sequenced within a study of regulatory T cells in long-lasting Graves disease. This clonotype appeared a few times. Germline V gives CDR1 DFQATT, CDR2 SNEGSKA (reference sequence). J lost 6 bases, V lost 5 bases, and 13 bases had no gene match. The CDR3 length is 16 residues. Time point defined: newly diagnosed GD, antithyroid drugs for less than 3 months. From RNA extracted from PBMCs, the TCR library was made. Construction of TCR beta libraries relied on iRepertoire HTBI primers and on Arm-PCR targeting CDR3 regions. TCRdb used MiXCR to reprocess the multiplex PCR reads, holding one entry per CDR3 protein. The profile shows roughly 420,000 distinct CDR3 sequences, less than 15% of them singletons. This same sample was also taken into another study, of T cells in Graves' hyperthyroidism and ophthalmopathy.

The J gene is TRBJ2-7, the V gene TRBV20-1, with 13 bases identical to TRBD2. This specimen was peripheral blood mononuclear cells (PBMCs), taken at new diagnosis, from a patient treated with antithyroid drugs. The sequence was collected from a woman aged 45 to 65 with Graves disease. The CDR3 bases are TGCAGTGCTCCTATCCCGGGACTAGCGGGGACCTTCGAGCAGTACTTC. It specifies CSAPIPGLAGTFEQYF.